Following are 14 T cell receptor beta chains from one sample sequenced in a study of Graves' ophthalmopathy and Graves' hyperthyroidism. TCR beta CDR3 amplification used RNA transcripts. The first-round RT-PCR employed HTBI primers together with the Qiagen OneStep RT-PCR kit. A multiplex PCR was then performed as the second round. Using its own MiXCR run on the multiplex PCR reads, TCRdb lists one record per CDR3 protein. The data show over a million distinct CDR3 sequences, about 35% seen once. The material sequenced was peripheral blood or thyroid tissue (not recorded which). These TCRs come from an adult man with Graves' hyperthyroidism.

The chain combines TRBV6-2 or TRBV6-3 with TRBJ1-5, with D unresolved. Germline V gene sequence: CDR1 MNHEY, CDR2 SVGEGT. CDR3 length equals 15 residues. The V gene lost 10 bases and the J gene lost 5 bases, with 21 bases spanning the gap. CDR3 DNA sequence: TGTGCCACTTCGCGGGCAGGTCGGACGGATCAGCCCCAGCATTTT. It is translated as CATSRAGRTDQPQHF.

About this clonotype: It is likely a read error, because the conserved phenylalanine at the end of the CDR3 is missing. It is unclear where the CDR3 begins or ends on the DNA, so no DNA is shown, and the CDR3 is as TCRdb lists it. The chain couples TRBV29-1 to TRBJ1-4; TRBD1, the table's D call, was not compared with the DNA. The CDR3 spans 9 residues, counting both ends. Germline V gene sequence: CDR1 SQVTM, CDR2 ANQGSEA. The CDR3 spells CSVSGTGFH.

The chain has TRBV6-2 or TRBV6-3 and TRBJ2-7; 7 nucleotides match TRBD1. The CDR3 length is 13 residues. Losses at the gene ends were 6 bases for V and 4 bases for J; bases not matched to a gene: 6. In germline, CDR1 is MNHEY, CDR2 SVGEGT. This CDR3 reads CASRGTEAYEQYF. CDR3 in DNA: TGTGCCAGCAGAGGGACAGAAGCGTACGAGCAGTACTTC.

J is TRBJ2-7 and V is TRBV11-3; D gene uncertain. The CDR3 consists of 13 residues. The V and J ends lost 5 bases and 7 bases respectively, with 15 bases between them. Per the germline V gene, CDR1 is SGHNT and CDR2 is YENEEA. This chain's CDR3 is CASSRYFLEEQYF. The CDR3 nucleotides are TGTGCCAGCAGCCGCTATTTCCTGGAAGAGCAGTACTTC.

About this clonotype itself: Its ends do not fully match the called genes, so a read error is possible. CDR3 amino acids: CSVRDRGTYNSPLHF. As DNA, the CDR3 is TGCAGTGTTAGAGATCGGGGAACCTATAATTCACCCCTCCACTTT. The chain couples TRBV20-1 to TRBJ1-6, with unresolved D. Germline values: CDR1 DFQATT, CDR2 SNEGSKA (reference sequence). The CDR3 runs 15 residues.

V gene TRBV29-1 combines with J gene TRBJ1-6; 8 bases line up with TRBD1. V lost 3 bases, J lost 10 bases, and 8 bases stayed unmatched. The CDR3 is 14 amino acids. The germline gives CDR1 SQVTM, CDR2 ANQGSEA. The CDR3 reads CSVDSGGEYSPLHF. The CDR3 coding sequence is TGCAGCGTTGACTCAGGGGGCGAGTACTCACCCCTCCACTTT.

The CDR3 DNA reads as TGCAGTGCGTATAATTCACCCCTCCACTTT. Translating it yields CSAYNSPLHF. The V and J genes are TRBV20-1 and TRBJ1-6; no clear D. V was trimmed by 6 bases and J by 4 bases, leaving 1 base between them. This CDR3 spans 10 amino acids. Germline V gene lookup returns CDR1 DFQATT and CDR2 SNEGSKA (reference sequence).

V gene TRBV2 combines with J gene TRBJ1-1; D is unresolved. The ends were cut back, 4 bases at V and 3 bases at J, with 12 bases in the middle. This CDR3 has 14 amino acids. Germline V gene data show CDR1 as SNHLY and CDR2 as FYNNEI. The CDR3 here is CASSASDGYTEAFF. The DNA of the CDR3 is TGTGCCAGCAGTGCGAGTGACGGCTACACTGAAGCTTTCTTT. Full variable domain (missing parts from reference TRBV2 and TRBJ1-1): EPEVTQTPSHQVTQMGQEVILRCVPISNHLYFYWYRQILGQKVEFLVSFYNNEISEKSEIFDDQFSVERPDGSNFTLKIRSTKLEDSAMYFCASSASDGYTEAFFGQGTRLTVV.

In this sample, this clonotype turned up many times. This chain joins TRBV20-1 and TRBJ2-7; TRBD1 matches 7 bases. With V trimmed by 6 bases and J by 4 bases, 9 bases remained unmatched. In germline, CDR1 is DFQATT, CDR2 SNEGSKA (reference sequence). There are 13 residues in the CDR3. The CDR3 DNA sequence: TGCAGTGCCCCTTCGGACAGGAGTTACGAGCAGTACTTC. Translating it yields CSAPSDRSYEQYF.

This sequence joins TRBV4-3 and TRBJ1-6; TRBD1 aligns across 8 bases. The trim removed 1 base at V and 4 bases at J, leaving 9 bases unmatched. This CDR3 spans 18 amino acids. Looked up from germline, CDR1 is LGHNA and CDR2 is YSLEER. CDR3 in DNA: TGCGCCAGCAGCCAAGGATACCGAGGACAGGGATATAATTCACCCCTCCACTTT. Encoded protein: CASSQGYRGQGYNSPLHF.

Comment on this clonotype: A read error may explain this, as a much larger clone is one base away. CDR3 region: CSARDLGYTGAFF. The CDR3 DNA reads as TGCAGTGCTAGAGATCTAGGTTACACTGGAGCTTTCTTT. This chain links TRBV20-1 with TRBJ1-1; D is undetermined. The germline gives CDR1 DFQATT, CDR2 SNEGSKA (reference sequence). The CDR3 spans 13 residues.

The CDR3 loop reads CASSPRHPRPGQSYEQYF. As DNA, the CDR3 is TGCGCCAGCAGTCCCCGACACCCAAGACCGGGACAGAGCTACGAGCAGTACTTC. This sequence joins TRBV5-1 and TRBJ2-7; 7 bases map to TRBD1. The germline CDR1 and CDR2 sequences are SGHRS and YFSETQ. CDR3 length equals 18 residues. After removal of 5 bases from V and 3 bases from J, the junction contained 20 bases not matched to a gene.

The count of this clonotype is one. This chain connects TRBV15 to TRBJ2-5; unclear D gene. The length of the CDR3 is 14 residues. CDR1 is LNHNV and CDR2 is YYDKDF in the germline V gene (reference sequence). V was trimmed by 3 bases and J by 2 bases, leaving 10 bases between them. The CDR3, as DNA: TGTGCCACCAGCAGCGAACTGGCACAAGAGACCCAGTACTTC. This codes for CATSSELAQETQYF.

The sample holds a few counts of this clonotype. The gene calls are TRBV2 and TRBJ2-6, with D unresolved. The CDR3 runs 13 residues. The germline CDR1 and CDR2 sequences are SNHLY and FYNNEI. V was shortened by 9 bases and J by 0 bases, with 6 bases between the two germline ends. The CDR3 loop is CARTSSGANVLTF. As DNA, the CDR3 is TGTGCCAGGACAAGCTCTGGGGCCAACGTCCTGACTTTC.